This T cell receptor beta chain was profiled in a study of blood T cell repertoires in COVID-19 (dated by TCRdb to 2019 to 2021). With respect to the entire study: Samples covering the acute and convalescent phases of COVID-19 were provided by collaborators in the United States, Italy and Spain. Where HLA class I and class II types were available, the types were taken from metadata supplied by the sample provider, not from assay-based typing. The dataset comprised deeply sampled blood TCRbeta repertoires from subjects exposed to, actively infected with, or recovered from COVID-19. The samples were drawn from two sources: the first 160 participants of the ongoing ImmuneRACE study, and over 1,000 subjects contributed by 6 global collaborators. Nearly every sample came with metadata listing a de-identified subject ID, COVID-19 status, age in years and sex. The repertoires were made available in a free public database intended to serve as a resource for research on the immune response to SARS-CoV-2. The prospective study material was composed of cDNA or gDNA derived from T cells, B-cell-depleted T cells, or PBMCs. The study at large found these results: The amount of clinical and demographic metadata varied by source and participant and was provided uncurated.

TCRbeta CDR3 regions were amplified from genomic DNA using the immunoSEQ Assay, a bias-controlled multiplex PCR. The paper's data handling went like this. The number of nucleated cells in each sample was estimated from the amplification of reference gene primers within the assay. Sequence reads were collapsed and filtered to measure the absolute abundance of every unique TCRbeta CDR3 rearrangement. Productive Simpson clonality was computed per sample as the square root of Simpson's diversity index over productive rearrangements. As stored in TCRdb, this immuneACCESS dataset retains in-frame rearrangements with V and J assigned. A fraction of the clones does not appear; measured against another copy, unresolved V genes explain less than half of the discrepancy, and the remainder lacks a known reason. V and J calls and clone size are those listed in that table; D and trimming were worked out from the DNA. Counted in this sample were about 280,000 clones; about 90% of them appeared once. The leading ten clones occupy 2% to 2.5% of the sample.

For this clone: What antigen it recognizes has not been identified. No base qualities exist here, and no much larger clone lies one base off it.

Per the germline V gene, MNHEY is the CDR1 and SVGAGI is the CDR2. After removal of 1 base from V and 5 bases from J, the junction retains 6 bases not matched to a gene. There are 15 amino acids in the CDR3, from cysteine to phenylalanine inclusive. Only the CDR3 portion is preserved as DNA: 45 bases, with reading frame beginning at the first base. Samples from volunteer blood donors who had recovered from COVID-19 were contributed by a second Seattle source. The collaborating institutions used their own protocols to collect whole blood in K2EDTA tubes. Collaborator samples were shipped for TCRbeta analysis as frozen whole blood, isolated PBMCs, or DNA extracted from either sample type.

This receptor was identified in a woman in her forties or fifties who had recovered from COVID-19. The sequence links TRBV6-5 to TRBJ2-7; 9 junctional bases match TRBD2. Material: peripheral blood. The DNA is TGTGCCAGCAGTTACTTCGGAGCGGGGGGCAACGAGCAGTACTTC. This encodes CASSYFGAGGNEQYF.